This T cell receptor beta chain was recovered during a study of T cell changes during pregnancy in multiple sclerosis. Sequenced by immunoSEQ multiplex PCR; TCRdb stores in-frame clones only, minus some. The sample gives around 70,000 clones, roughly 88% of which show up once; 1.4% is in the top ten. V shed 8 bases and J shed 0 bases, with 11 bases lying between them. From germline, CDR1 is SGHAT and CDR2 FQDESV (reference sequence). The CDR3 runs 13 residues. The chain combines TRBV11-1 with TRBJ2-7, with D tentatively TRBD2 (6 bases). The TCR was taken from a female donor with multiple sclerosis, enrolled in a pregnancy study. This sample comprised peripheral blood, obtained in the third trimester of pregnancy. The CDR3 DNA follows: TGTGCCAGCGCGGGGCCCTTCTCCTACGAGCAGTACTTC. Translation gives CASAGPFSYEQYF.